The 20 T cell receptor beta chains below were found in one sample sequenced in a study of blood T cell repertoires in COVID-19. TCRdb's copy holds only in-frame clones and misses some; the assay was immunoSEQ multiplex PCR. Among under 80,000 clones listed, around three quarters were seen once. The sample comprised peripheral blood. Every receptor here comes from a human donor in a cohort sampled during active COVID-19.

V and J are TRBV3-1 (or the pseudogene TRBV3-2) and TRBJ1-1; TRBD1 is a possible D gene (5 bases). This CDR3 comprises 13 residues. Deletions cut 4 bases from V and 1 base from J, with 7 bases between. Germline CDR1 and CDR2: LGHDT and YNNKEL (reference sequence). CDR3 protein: CASSLGGNTEAFF. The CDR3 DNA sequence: TGTGCCAGCAGCCTGGGGGGGAACACTGAAGCTTTCTTT.

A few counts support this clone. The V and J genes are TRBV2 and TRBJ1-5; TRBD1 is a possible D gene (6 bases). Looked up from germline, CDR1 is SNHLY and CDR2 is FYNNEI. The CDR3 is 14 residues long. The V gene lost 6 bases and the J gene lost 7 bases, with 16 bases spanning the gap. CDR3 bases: TGTGCCAGCAGGGGACGGGGGGGCAGGCAGCCCCAGCATTTT. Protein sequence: CASRGRGGRQPQHF.

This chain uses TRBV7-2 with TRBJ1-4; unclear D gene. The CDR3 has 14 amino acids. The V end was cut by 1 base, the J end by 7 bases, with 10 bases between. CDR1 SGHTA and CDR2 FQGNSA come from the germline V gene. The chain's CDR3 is CASSLGGLSEKLFF. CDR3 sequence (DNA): TGTGCCAGCAGCTTAGGCGGTTTGAGTGAAAAACTGTTTTTT.

CDR3 sequence reads: CASSIPGGNTIYF. The CDR3, as DNA: TGTGCCAGTAGTATCCCAGGGGGAAACACCATATATTTT. The chain recombines TRBV19 with TRBJ1-3; a weak D match, TRBD1 (5 bases). This CDR3 has 13 residues. Trimming left V 3 bases short and J 4 bases short, with 7 bases between. The germline V gene encodes CDR1 LNHDA and CDR2 SQIVND (reference sequence). The full variable domain, its missing parts supplied by reference TRBV19 and TRBJ1-3, is DGGITQSPKYLFRKEGQNVTLSCEQNLNHDAMYWYRQDPGQGLRLIYYSQIVNDFQKGDIAEGYSVSREKKESFPLTVTSAQKNPTAFYLCASSIPGGNTIYFGEGSWLTVV.

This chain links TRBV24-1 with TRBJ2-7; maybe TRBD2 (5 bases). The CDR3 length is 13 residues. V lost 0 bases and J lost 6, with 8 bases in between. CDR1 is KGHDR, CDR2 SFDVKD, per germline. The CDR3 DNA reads TGTGCCACCAGTGATTTGTTAGCGCGCGAGCAGTACTTC. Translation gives CATSDLLAREQYF.

CDR3 nucleotides: TGCGCCAGCAGTCACCTAAGGGACAGTATCGACGAGCAGTACTTC. Residues: CASSHLRDSIDEQYF. This chain links TRBV23-1 with TRBJ2-7; the match to TRBD1 covers 7 bases. TRBV23-1 qualifies as an ORF whose function is uncertain. The ends lost 3 bases at V and 5 bases at J; junction bases unmatched: 10. This CDR3 contains 15 residues.

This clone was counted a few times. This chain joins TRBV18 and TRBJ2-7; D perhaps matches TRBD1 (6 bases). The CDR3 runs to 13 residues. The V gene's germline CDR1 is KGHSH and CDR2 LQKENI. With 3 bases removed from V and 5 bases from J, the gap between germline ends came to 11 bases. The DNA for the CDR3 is TGTGCCAGCTCACCGGGCAGGGGCAACGAGCAGTACTTC. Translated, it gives CASSPGRGNEQYF.

CDR3 DNA sequence: TGTGCCAGCAGCGTAGGTGGGGGGGCGTTTGGAAACACCATATATTTT. It specifies CASSVGGGAFGNTIYF. This chain joins TRBV9 and TRBJ1-3; D perhaps matches TRBD1 (6 bases). The V end lost 0 bases, the J end lost 3 bases, and 13 bases lay between the germline ends. CDR1 is SGDLS and CDR2 is YYNGEE in the germline V gene. This CDR3 has 16 amino acids.

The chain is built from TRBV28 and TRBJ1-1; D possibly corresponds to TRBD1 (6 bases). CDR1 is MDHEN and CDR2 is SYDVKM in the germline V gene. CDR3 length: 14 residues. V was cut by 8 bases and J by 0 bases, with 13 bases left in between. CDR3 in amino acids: CASVYGGVNTEAFF. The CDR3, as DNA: TGTGCCAGCGTCTATGGGGGCGTGAACACTGAAGCTTTCTTT.

The CDR3 protein is CASSQLGAASYNEQFF. The CDR3 DNA reads TGCGCCAGCAGCCAGTTGGGGGCCGCCTCCTACAATGAGCAGTTCTTC. The rearrangement uses TRBV5-1 and TRBJ2-1; tentative D call: TRBD1 (6 bases). Trimming removed 4 bases from V and 0 bases from J, with 14 bases in between. Per germline, CDR1 SGHRS and CDR2 YFSETQ. There are 16 residues in the CDR3.

The CDR3 is CASSQLGQDSSYEQYF. The DNA for the CDR3 is TGTGCCAGCAGCCAACTCGGACAGGATAGCTCCTACGAGCAGTACTTC. This chain joins TRBV3-1 (or the pseudogene TRBV3-2) and TRBJ2-7, with 7 bases fitting TRBD1. V gave up 2 bases and J gave up 0 bases; unmatched junction bases: 7. The CDR3 runs 16 residues. Germline-derived CDR1 and CDR2 are LGHDT and YNNKEL (reference sequence).

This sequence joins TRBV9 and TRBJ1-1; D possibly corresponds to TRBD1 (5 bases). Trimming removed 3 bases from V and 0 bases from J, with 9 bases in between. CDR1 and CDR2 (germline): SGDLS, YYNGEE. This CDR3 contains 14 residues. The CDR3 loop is CASSAPGLNTEAFF. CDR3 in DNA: TGTGCCAGCAGCGCTCCAGGGTTGAACACTGAAGCTTTCTTT.

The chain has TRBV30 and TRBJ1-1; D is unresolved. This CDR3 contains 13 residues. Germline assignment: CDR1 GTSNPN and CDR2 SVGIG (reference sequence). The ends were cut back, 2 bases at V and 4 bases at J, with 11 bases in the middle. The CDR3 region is CAWSPDRGTEAFF. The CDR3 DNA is TGTGCCTGGAGTCCAGATCGAGGCACTGAAGCTTTCTTT.

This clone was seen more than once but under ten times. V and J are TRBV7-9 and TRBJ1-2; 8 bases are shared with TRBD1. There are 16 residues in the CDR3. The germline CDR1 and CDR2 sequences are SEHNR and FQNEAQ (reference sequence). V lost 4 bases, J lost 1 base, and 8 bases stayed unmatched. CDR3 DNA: TGTGCCAGCAGCTCAACCGACAGGGGCGATAACTATGGCTACACCTTC. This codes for CASSSTDRGDNYGYTF.

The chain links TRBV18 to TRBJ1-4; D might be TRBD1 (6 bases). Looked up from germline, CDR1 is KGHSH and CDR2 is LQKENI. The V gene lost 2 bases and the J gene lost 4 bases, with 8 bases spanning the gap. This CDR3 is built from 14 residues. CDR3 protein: CASSPGQNNEKLFF. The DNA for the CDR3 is TGTGCCAGCTCACCAGGACAGAATAATGAAAAACTGTTTTTT.

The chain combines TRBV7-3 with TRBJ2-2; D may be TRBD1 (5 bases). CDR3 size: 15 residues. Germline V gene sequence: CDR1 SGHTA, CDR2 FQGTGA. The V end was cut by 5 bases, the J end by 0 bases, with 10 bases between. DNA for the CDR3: TGTGCCAGCAGCCCGGACATCGCGAACACCGGGGAGCTGTTTTTT. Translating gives CASSPDIANTGELFF. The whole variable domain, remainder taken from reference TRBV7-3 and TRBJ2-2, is GAGVSQTPSNKVTEKGKYVELRCDPISGHTALYWYRQSLGQGPEFLIYFQGTGAADDSGLPNDRFFAVRPEGSVSTLKIQRTERGDSAVYLCASSPDIANTGELFFGEGSRLTVL.

CDR3 in amino acids: CASSYSGEETQYF. For the CDR3, the DNA is TGTGCCAGCAGCTACTCCGGTGAGGAGACCCAGTACTTC. V and J are TRBV7-3 and TRBJ2-5; D not certain. Germline V gene sequence: CDR1 SGHTA, CDR2 FQGTGA. The CDR3 contains 13 residues. The V and J ends lost 4 bases and 5 bases respectively, with 11 bases between them. Full variable domain (remainder filled in from reference TRBV7-3 and TRBJ2-5): GAGVSQTPSNKVTEKGKYVELRCDPISGHTALYWYRQSLGQGPEFLIYFQGTGAADDSGLPNDRFFAVRPEGSVSTLKIQRTERGDSAVYLCASSYSGEETQYFGPGTRLLVL.

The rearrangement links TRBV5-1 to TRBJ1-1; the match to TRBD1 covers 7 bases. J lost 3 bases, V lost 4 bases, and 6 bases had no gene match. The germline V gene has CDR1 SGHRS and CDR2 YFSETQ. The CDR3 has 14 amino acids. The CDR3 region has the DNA TGCGCCAGCAGCCGAGACAGGGCGGACACTGAAGCTTTCTTT. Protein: CASSRDRADTEAFF.

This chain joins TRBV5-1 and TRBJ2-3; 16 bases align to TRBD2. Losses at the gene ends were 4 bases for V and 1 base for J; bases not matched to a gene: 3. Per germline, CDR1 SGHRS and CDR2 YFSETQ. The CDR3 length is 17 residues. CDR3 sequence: CASSPGLAGGRTDTQYF. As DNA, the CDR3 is TGCGCCAGCAGCCCGGGACTAGCGGGAGGGCGCACAGATACGCAGTATTTT. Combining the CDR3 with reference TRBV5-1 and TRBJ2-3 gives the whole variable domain KAGVTQTPRYLIKTRGQQVTLSCSPISGHRSVSWYQQTPGQGLQFLFEYFSETQRNKGNFPGRFSGRQFSNSRSEMNVSTLELGDSALYLCASSPGLAGGRTDTQYFGPGTRLTVL.

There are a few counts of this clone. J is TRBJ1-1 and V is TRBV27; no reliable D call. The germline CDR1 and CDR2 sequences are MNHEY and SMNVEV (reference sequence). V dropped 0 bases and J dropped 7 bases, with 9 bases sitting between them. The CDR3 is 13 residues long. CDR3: CASSLSGGLEAFF. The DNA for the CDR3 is TGTGCCAGCAGTTTATCCGGCGGTCTTGAAGCTTTCTTT.